This T cell receptor beta chain is from a study of T cell responses to AZD1222 COVID-19 vaccine (dated by TCRdb to the early 2020s). As for the study more broadly: Because spike-specific TCR depth and breadth did not differ between the two schedules, AZD1222 recipients who got a second dose at roughly 4 weeks were pooled with those who got a second dose at roughly 12 weeks. Trial participants were enrolled into age subgroups of 18-55, 56-69 and 70-plus years, which contained approximately 150, 28 and 58 TCR-sequenced participants, respectively. A total of 230 to 250 trial participants underwent TCR sequencing, of whom roughly 210 had received two doses of AZD1222 and roughly 26 had received two doses of the MenACWY control vaccine.

Concerning this clone: The antigen it recognizes is unknown. No base-level quality is on record; no much larger clone is a single base apart.

Overall study results and their limits: The 56-69-year group was small, and its depth increase did not reach significance, likely because of low power. The whole spike protein was spanned by vaccine-associated CD4 TCRs, and dominant responses were seen in regions 160-218 and 743-854. Epitopes outside the regions mutated in the B.1.351 and B.1.1.7 variants were reportedly recognized by nearly half of the unique spike-specific TCRs. After two AZD1222 doses, both the breadth and the depth of spike-specific TCRs were significantly higher than at day 0 and than in MenACWY recipients. Because no day 14 peak-response samples were available, repertoires were characterized only after the peak T cell response. Only five to seven AZD1222 recipients were SARS-CoV-2 seropositive at baseline, limiting conclusions about previously exposed vaccinees. Most participants were white British and females outnumbered males, and the authors suggested that clonal diversity may have been underestimated.

Trimming takes 5 bases from V and 8 bases from J, and the germline ends sit 15 bases apart. The CDR3 numbers 13 residues from cysteine through phenylalanine. The read is trimmed to its CDR3 DNA, 39 bases read in frame from base 1. The germline V gene encodes CDR1 MNHEY and CDR2 SMNVEV (reference sequence). The CDR3 regions of human TCRbeta chains were analyzed by immunosequencing. On the study's bioinformatics: Repertoire TCRs were matched against a reference library of SARS-CoV-2-specific TCRs generated with the MIRA antigen-specificity platform. Breadth was defined as the fraction of unique TCRs that were SARS-CoV-2-associated, and depth was defined as the fraction of total T cells that were SARS-CoV-2-associated. Using the MIRA data, every spike-specific TCR was mapped to the spike region that the TCR reacted to and assigned to either a CD4 or a CD8 class. Log10-transformed breadth and depth values were compared by one-way ANOVA with Sidak's multiple comparisons tests. TCRdb holds this immuneACCESS table with in-frame rearrangements only. Some clones are missing; in checked studies, unresolved V genes explain under half, and the rest has no known cause. V and J calls and clone size follow that table, whereas D and trimming were derived from the DNA. The sample table contains 100,000 to 150,000 clones; only one count was recorded for roughly 90% of them. 4% to 5% of the sample is taken by the ten largest.

The sample's time point label is to be understood as: baseline before first vaccination. Samples from vaccinated people were obtained from the UK trials COV001 and COV002, which included a single-blind randomized controlled phase 2/3 trial of AZD1222 (ChAdOx1 nCoV-19) in healthy adults. For TCRbeta chain sequencing, PBMC samples from trial participants were taken at day 0 and at day 28 after the second dose. The TCR originated in an adult in good health. This receptor chain uses TRBV27 and TRBJ1-2; possibly the D gene is TRBD1, per 6 matching bases. The sample was peripheral blood, taken on day 0 of AZD1222 vaccination. CDR3 reads: CASSRRTEGGYTF. The sequence in DNA is TGTGCCAGCAGTCGGCGGACAGAGGGAGGCTACACCTTC.